What follows are 26 T cell receptor beta chains derived from one specimen sequenced in a study of cytomegalovirus exposure and HLA in healthy donors. 13 Jbeta primers and 60 Vbeta primers were used for the PCR. The method was immunoSEQ multiplex PCR; TCRdb's version includes in-frame clones alone and lacks a portion of them. Of about 140,000 clones in the sample, around 79% are singletons; the top ten hold about 3.4%. The sequencing sample was made of PBMCs. The source of these receptors is a female donor in good health and CMV-seronegative.

This CDR3 is CASSLLSVSSGNTIYF. In DNA, the CDR3 is TGTGCCAGCAGCTTACTATCCGTTAGCTCTGGAAACACCATATATTTT. The chain joins TRBV11-2 to TRBJ1-3, with no clear D. The CDR3 covers 16 residues. Germline-derived CDR1 and CDR2 are SGHAT and FQNNGV. Trimming stripped 2 bases from V and 0 bases from J, with 11 bases between. Together with reference TRBV11-2 and TRBJ1-3, the CDR3 gives the full variable domain: EAGVAQSPRYKIIEKRQSVAFWCNPISGHATLYWYQQILGQGPKLLIQFQNNGVVDDSQLPKDRFSAERLKGVDSTLKIQPAKLEDSAVYLCASSLLSVSSGNTIYFGEGSWLTVV.

This clone has only a few counts. The chain recombines TRBV7-9 with TRBJ2-1; D is possibly TRBD1 (6 bases). This CDR3 region has 14 residues. Germline loops: CDR1 SEHNR, CDR2 FQNEAQ (reference sequence). The ends were cut back, 1 base at V and 6 bases at J, with 10 bases in the middle. The CDR3 loop reads CASSLEGHANEQFF. Written as DNA, the CDR3 is TGTGCCAGCAGCTTAGAGGGACACGCCAATGAGCAGTTCTTC.

V usage is TRBV10-3 and J usage is TRBJ2-1; D may be TRBD1 (5 bases). V was shortened by 1 base and J by 9 bases, with 10 bases between the two germline ends. The CDR3 runs 13 residues. The germline V gene has CDR1 ENHRY and CDR2 SYGVKD. CDR3 sequence: CAISEYNQGEQFF. The CDR3 coding sequence is TGTGCCATCAGTGAGTACAATCAGGGTGAGCAGTTCTTC.

This clone was counted a single time. This rearrangement joins TRBV7-9 to TRBJ1-1, with D uncertain. Trimming removed 4 bases at V and 7 bases at J, with 7 bases between. Germline CDR1 and CDR2: SEHNR and FQNEAQ (reference sequence). The CDR3 consists of 11 residues. The CDR3 spells CASSSLSEAFF. The CDR3 bases are TGTGCCAGCAGCTCGTTGAGTGAAGCTTTCTTT.

The chain uses TRBV6-4 and TRBJ2-3; D may be TRBD1 (6 bases). V shed 3 bases and J shed 4 bases, with 14 bases lying between them. Germline loops: CDR1 MRHNA, CDR2 SNTAGT. CDR3 length: 15 amino acids. CDR3 amino acids: CASSEAGGEADTQYF. The CDR3 region has the DNA TGTGCCAGCAGTGAAGCTGGGGGCGAAGCAGATACGCAGTATTTT.

V usage is TRBV5-5 and J usage is TRBJ1-1; 8 bases align to TRBD1. Unmatched junction bases numbered 7, after V lost 0 bases and J lost 0 bases. This CDR3 contains 17 residues. The V gene's germline CDR1 is SGHKS and CDR2 YYEKEE (reference sequence). The CDR3 coding sequence is TGTGCCAGCAGCTTGGCTCAGGGGGCGAATGTGAACACTGAAGCTTTCTTT. It specifies CASSLAQGANVNTEAFF.

The rearrangement uses TRBV27 and TRBJ1-5, with a weak D call TRBD1 (5 bases). The germline V gene encodes CDR1 MNHEY and CDR2 SMNVEV (reference sequence). Deletions cut 4 bases from V and 0 bases from J, with 10 bases between. This CDR3 comprises 15 residues. The DNA for the CDR3 is TGTGCCAGCAGTTACAGACAGTATAGCAATCAGCCCCAGCATTTT. Its protein is CASSYRQYSNQPQHF.

This clone was seen only a few times. This rearrangement joins TRBV4-2 to TRBJ1-1; 9 positions match TRBD1. Germline trimming cut 4 bases from V and 1 base from J; bases unmatched to any gene: 1. The germline V gene encodes CDR1 LGHNA and CDR2 YNFKEQ. CDR3 size: 14 residues. CDR3 nucleotides: TGTGCCAGCAGCCCGGACAGGGGGAACACTGAAGCTTTCTTT. It is translated as CASSPDRGNTEAFF.

The chain joins TRBV7-2 to TRBJ2-1, with 10 bases aligning to TRBD2. V lost 3 bases and J lost 5; bases outside the gene matches: 4. The CDR3 has 15 amino acids. Germline V gives CDR1 SGHTA, CDR2 FQGNSA. CDR3 coding DNA: TGTGCCAGCAGCTTCACTAGCGGGGTGAACAATGAGCAGTTCTTC. This encodes CASSFTSGVNNEQFF.

V usage is TRBV27 and J usage is TRBJ2-5; 10 bases fit TRBD1. The germline CDR1 and CDR2 sequences are MNHEY and SMNVEV (reference sequence). V lost 7 bases, J lost 4 bases, and 3 bases stayed unmatched. This CDR3 contains 13 residues. The CDR3 is CASKGTGVETQYF. The DNA for the CDR3 is TGTGCCAGCAAGGGGACAGGGGTAGAGACCCAGTACTTC.

The chain links TRBV2 to TRBJ2-1, with 8 bases aligning to TRBD1. V was pared by 6 bases and J by 7 bases, with 11 bases of the junction left unmatched. Germline CDR1 reads SNHLY; CDR2 reads FYNNEI. The CDR3 sequence is 15 residues long. CDR3 sequence (DNA): TGTGCCAGCAGGGGTGGACAGGGCCGAGGGAATGAGCAGTTCTTC. Protein product: CASRGGQGRGNEQFF.

Remarks on this clone: The junction differs from germline at one of its ends, possibly a read error. J is TRBJ2-2 and V is TRBV7-9; 7 bases are a match to TRBD2. The germline CDR1 and CDR2 sequences are SEHNR and FQNEAQ (reference sequence). This CDR3 spans 16 amino acids. CDR3 coding DNA: TGTTCCAGCAGCTTCCCCGAGCGGGGCCTCACCGGGGAGCTGTTTTTT. It yields the protein CSSSFPERGLTGELFF.

This clone was detected a few times. The V call is TRBV6-5, the J call TRBJ1-2, with TRBD1 matching 7 bases. Germline CDR1 and CDR2: MNHEY and SVGAGI. There are 13 residues in the CDR3. V lost 6 bases to trimming and J lost 7 bases; unmatched junction nucleotides: 8. CDR3 sequence reads: CASRRDSSSGYTF. The CDR3, as DNA: TGTGCCAGCAGGCGGGACAGCTCATCTGGCTACACCTTC.

The chain has TRBV9 and TRBJ1-3, with 8 bases matching TRBD1. Germline-derived CDR1 and CDR2 are SGDLS and YYNGEE. V trimming: 4 bases; J trimming: 3 bases; junction bases outside the gene matches: 12. The CDR3 has 17 residues. The CDR3 reads CASSPRQSRGLGNTIYF. CDR3 nucleotides: TGTGCCAGCAGCCCTCGGCAGAGCAGGGGGCTTGGAAACACCATATATTTT. Full variable domain (missing parts from reference TRBV9 and TRBJ1-3): DSGVTQTPKHLITATGQRVTLRCSPRSGDLSVYWYQQSLDQGLQFLIQYYNGEERAKGNILERFSAQQFPDLHSELNLSSLELGDSALYFCASSPRQSRGLGNTIYFGEGSWLTVV.

This chain connects TRBV2 to TRBJ2-3; TRBD2 agrees at 8 bases. The V segment lost 3 bases and the J segment 4 bases; nucleotides outside the gene matches: 6. CDR1 is SNHLY and CDR2 is FYNNEI in the germline V gene. The CDR3 has 15 residues. In nucleotides, the CDR3 is TGTGCCAGCAGTGACCCAGCGGGAGTGGCAGATACGCAGTATTTT. Its protein is CASSDPAGVADTQYF.

This sequence joins TRBV5-1 and TRBJ2-3, with 8 bases lining up with TRBD2. Per the germline V gene, CDR1 is SGHRS and CDR2 is YFSETQ. The CDR3 contains 14 residues. V gave up 5 bases and J gave up 3 bases; unmatched junction bases: 5. The CDR3 region has the DNA TGCGCCAGCAGGGAAACTAGCGGTACAGATACGCAGTATTTT. Translating gives CASRETSGTDTQYF. The full variable domain, in which reference TRBV5-1 and TRBJ2-3 provide the parts outside the CDR3, is KAGVTQTPRYLIKTRGQQVTLSCSPISGHRSVSWYQQTPGQGLQFLFEYFSETQRNKGNFPGRFSGRQFSNSRSEMNVSTLELGDSALYLCASRETSGTDTQYFGPGTRLTVL.

The chain couples TRBV7-2 to TRBJ1-2; possibly TRBD1 for D (5 bases). This CDR3 is built from 15 residues. The germline CDR1 and CDR2 sequences are SGHTA and FQGNSA. V gave up 5 bases and J gave up 7 bases, with 20 bases separating them. CDR3: CASSPDPQGVTGYTF. As DNA, the CDR3 is TGTGCCAGCAGCCCGGACCCCCAGGGCGTCACTGGCTACACCTTC. The variable domain in full, completed from reference TRBV7-2 and TRBJ1-2, reads GAGVSQSPSNKVTEKGKDVELRCDPISGHTALYWYRQSLGQGLEFLIYFQGNSAPDKSGLPSDRFSAERTGGSVSTLTIQRTQQEDSAVYLCASSPDPQGVTGYTFGSGTRLTVV.

V usage is TRBV5-6 and J usage is TRBJ2-2, with TRBD2 identical over 11 bases. The CDR3 extends over 14 amino acids. After removal of 4 bases from V and 7 bases from J, the junction contained 3 bases not matched to a gene. CDR1 and CDR2 (germline): SGHDT, YYEEEE. CDR3 nucleotides: TGTGCCAGCAGCAGTAGCGGGAGGGGCGGGGAGCTGTTTTTT. It yields the protein CASSSSGRGGELFF.

The chain couples TRBV10-1 to TRBJ2-2; D is uncertain. Germline V gene lookup returns CDR1 WNHNN and CDR2 SYGVQD (reference sequence). Trimming took off 5 bases at V and 8 bases at J, with 12 bases between the two ends. There are 13 residues in the CDR3. DNA for the CDR3: TGCGCCAGCAGTTATTCACATGGTGGGGAGCTGTTTTTT. This sequence encodes CASSYSHGGELFF.

The J gene is TRBJ2-7, the V gene TRBV5-1; D is unresolved. Germline V CDR1 and CDR2: SGHRS, YFSETQ. V gave up 7 bases and J gave up 3 bases, with 14 bases separating them. The CDR3 is 13 amino acids. The CDR3 protein is CASAVGDRYEQYF. The CDR3 DNA reads TGCGCCAGCGCGGTAGGCGATCGCTACGAGCAGTACTTC.

J is TRBJ1-2 and V is TRBV9; 7 nucleotides agree with TRBD1. After removal of 0 bases from V and 7 bases from J, the junction contained 9 bases not matched to a gene. This CDR3 has 15 amino acids. CDR1 is SGDLS and CDR2 is YYNGEE in the germline V gene. The CDR3 here is CASSVGVRGNAGYTF. The CDR3 DNA is TGTGCCAGCAGCGTAGGCGTCAGGGGGAATGCTGGCTACACCTTC.

The chain uses TRBV6-5 and TRBJ1-6; possibly TRBD1 for D (5 bases). Per the germline V gene, CDR1 is MNHEY and CDR2 is SVGAGI. V was pared by 6 bases and J by 5 bases, with 11 bases between. CDR3 size: 14 residues. As DNA, the CDR3 is TGTGCCAGCAGGGGGGGGGACCATAATTCACCCCTCCACTTT. Its translation is CASRGGDHNSPLHF.

About this clone itself: Other DNA sequences within the sample encode an identical CDR3. V gene TRBV27 combines with J gene TRBJ2-3, with TRBD2 as a possible D gene (7 bases). This CDR3 spans 14 amino acids. Deletions cut 6 bases from V and 6 bases from J, with 16 bases between. CDR1 is MNHEY, CDR2 SMNVEV, per germline (reference sequence). Here the CDR3 reads CASSRSQGGDTQYF. As DNA, the CDR3 is TGTGCCAGCAGCCGCTCACAGGGAGGGGATACGCAGTATTTT.

This chain connects TRBV7-2 to TRBJ1-1; the D gene is possibly TRBD1 (5 bases). Germline loops: CDR1 SGHTA, CDR2 FQGNSA. The V and J ends lost 3 bases and 3 bases respectively, with 8 bases between them. The CDR3 length is 13 residues. The DNA of the CDR3 is TGTGCCAGCAGCTTGACAGAACACACTGAAGCTTTCTTT. Protein product: CASSLTEHTEAFF.

The genes are TRBV4-1 and TRBJ2-4, with 7 nucleotides matching TRBD2. CDR3 length: 18 amino acids. Germline-derived CDR1 and CDR2 are MGHRA and YSYEKL. V was clipped by 4 bases and J by 6 bases; unmatched bases: 18. The CDR3 sequence: CASSPRLAGGGGGNIQYF. The CDR3 DNA reads as TGCGCCAGCAGCCCCCGACTAGCCGGGGGTGGGGGGGGAAACATTCAGTACTTC.

The rearrangement uses TRBV7-3 and TRBJ1-1; 8 bases match TRBD1. J gave up 0 bases and V 4 bases, and 1 base lay outside the gene matches. The CDR3 runs 14 residues. Germline CDR1 is SGHTA and CDR2 is FQGTGA. CDR3 DNA: TGTGCCAGCAGCTCGGACAGGGTGAACACTGAAGCTTTCTTT. Protein product: CASSSDRVNTEAFF.